A single sample is the source of the 8 T cell receptor beta chains below, sequenced in a study of cytomegalovirus exposure and HLA in healthy donors. The PCR used 60 Vbeta and 13 Jbeta primers. Sequencing was performed with immunoSEQ multiplex PCR; in TCRdb, only in-frame clones are kept and a portion is missing. The profile shows 130,000 to 150,000 clones, about 79% of them singletons. The source material was PBMCs. These receptors all stem from a male donor in good health and CMV-seronegative.

As DNA, the CDR3 is TGCAGTGCTTCAGGGTTAGAGACCCAGTACTTC. This encodes CSASGLETQYF. The gene calls are TRBV20-1 and TRBJ2-5; TRBD1 might be the D (5 bases). V lost 5 bases and J 4 bases, leaving 8 bases between the germline ends. CDR3 size: 11 residues. Germline assignment: CDR1 DFQATT and CDR2 SNEGSKA (reference sequence).

The chain couples TRBV30 to TRBJ2-7, with TRBD1 matching 9 bases. The CDR3 has 13 amino acids. Germline V CDR1 and CDR2: GTSNPN, SVGIG (reference sequence). The J segment lost 11 bases and the V segment lost 0 bases, leaving 8 bases of the junction unmatched. The CDR3 DNA is TGTGCCTGGAGTGTACCGGGACAGGGCTGGGAGTACTTC. As protein: CAWSVPGQGWEYF. Drawing the rest from reference TRBV30 and TRBJ2-7, the complete variable domain is SQTIHQWPATLVQPVGSPLSLECTVEGTSNPNLYWYRQAAGRGLQLLFYSVGIGQISSEVPQNLSASRPQDRQFILSSKKLLLSDSGFYLCAWSVPGQGWEYFGPGTRLTVT.

V gene TRBV30 combines with J gene TRBJ1-6; no definite D call. The CDR3 totals 12 residues. Germline assignment: CDR1 GTSNPN and CDR2 SVGIG (reference sequence). V lost 7 bases, J lost 9 bases, and 13 bases lay in between. The CDR3 DNA reads as TGTGCCTCCTCGAGCGGTTCTTCACCCCTCCACTTT. It specifies CASSSGSSPLHF.

This rearrangement joins TRBV9 to TRBJ2-3, with 10 bases lining up with TRBD1. The J call may be incorrect, as the DNA end agrees better with TRBJ1-5. The CDR3 covers 16 residues. CDR1 is SGDLS and CDR2 is YYNGEE in the germline V gene. This chain's CDR3 is CASSVGGTGDTDTQHF. Here the CDR3 DNA reads TGTGCCAGCAGCGTAGGAGGGACAGGGGATACAGATACGCAGCATTTT.

This chain connects TRBV15 to TRBJ1-3, with D perhaps matching TRBD1 (5 bases). With 7 bases removed from V and 0 bases from J, the gap between germline ends came to 13 bases. The length of the CDR3 is 15 residues. The germline V gene encodes CDR1 LNHNV and CDR2 YYDKDF (reference sequence). CDR3: CATTLAGPSGNTIYF. The CDR3 bases are TGTGCCACCACCCTGGCAGGGCCCTCTGGAAACACCATATATTTT.

The CDR3 DNA is TGTGCCTGGAGTGTAGGGGGAGAAGGGACCTATGGCTACACCTTC. Translated: CAWSVGGEGTYGYTF. This chain uses TRBV30 with TRBJ1-2, with D perhaps TRBD1 (6 bases). V shed 0 bases and J shed 4 bases, with 15 bases lying between them. CDR3 size: 15 residues. In germline, CDR1 is GTSNPN, CDR2 SVGIG (reference sequence).

The chain links TRBV18 to TRBJ1-2; D gene uncertain. Germline CDR1 is KGHSH and CDR2 is LQKENI. The CDR3 sequence is 13 residues long. Deletions cut 2 bases from V and 4 bases from J, with 8 bases between. The DNA for the CDR3 is TGTGCCAGCTCACCATCGAGTGGCTATGGCTACACCTTC. Protein product: CASSPSSGYGYTF.

The V gene is TRBV6-5, the J gene TRBJ2-7; 11 positions agree with TRBD1. Germline CDR1 is MNHEY and CDR2 is SVGAGI. The CDR3 is 15 amino acids. V dropped 2 bases and J dropped 3; count of bases not matched to a gene: 3. The CDR3 region has the DNA TGTGCCAGCAGTTACAGGGACAGGGGGGGCTACGAGCAGTACTTC. Protein product: CASSYRDRGGYEQYF.